This T cell receptor beta chain stems from a study of cytomegalovirus exposure and HLA in healthy donors. Study summary: From donors who were HLA-typed, an early data release held around 80 million unique TCRs. Whole-study results and caveats: The authors later linked a missense DCLRE1C variant to TCR beta V- and J-gene trimming.

Concerning this clone itself: No antigen is known for it.

Germline CDR1 is MGHRA and CDR2 is YSYEKL. V gave up 3 bases and J gave up 0 bases, with 12 bases separating them. The CDR3 sequence is 16 residues long. With 60 Vbeta and 13 Jbeta primers, the PCR was carried out. Measured with immunoSEQ multiplex PCR; TCRdb has only the in-frame clones, and not every one. The sample holds 210,000 or so clones, roughly 91% seen once. This clonotype was obtained from a woman younger than 30 in good health and CMV-seronegative. The gene calls are TRBV4-1 and TRBJ2-1; D might be TRBD2 (5 bases). Input material: PBMCs. The CDR3 loop is CASSQAGQSSYNEQFF. CDR3 DNA: TGCGCCAGCAGCCAGGCGGGCCAAAGCTCCTACAATGAGCAGTTCTTC.